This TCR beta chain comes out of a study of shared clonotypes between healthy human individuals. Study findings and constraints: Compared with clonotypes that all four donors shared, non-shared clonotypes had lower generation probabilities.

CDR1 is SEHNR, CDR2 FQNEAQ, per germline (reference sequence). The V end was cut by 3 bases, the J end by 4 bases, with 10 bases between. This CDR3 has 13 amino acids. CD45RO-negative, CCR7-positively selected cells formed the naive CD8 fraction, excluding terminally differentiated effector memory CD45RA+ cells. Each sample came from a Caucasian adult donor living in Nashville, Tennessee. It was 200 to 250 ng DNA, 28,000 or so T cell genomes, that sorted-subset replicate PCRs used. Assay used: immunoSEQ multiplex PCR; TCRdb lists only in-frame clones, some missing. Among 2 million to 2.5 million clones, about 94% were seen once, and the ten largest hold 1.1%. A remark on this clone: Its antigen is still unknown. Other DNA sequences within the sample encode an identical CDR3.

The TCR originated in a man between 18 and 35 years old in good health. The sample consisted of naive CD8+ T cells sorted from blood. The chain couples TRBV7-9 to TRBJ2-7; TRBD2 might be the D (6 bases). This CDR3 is CASSFLASYEQYF. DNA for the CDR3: TGTGCCAGCAGCTTTCTAGCGTCGTACGAGCAGTACTTC.